The following is a TCR beta chain sequence with its context. The data originate from a study of blood T cell repertoires in COVID-19. Study details: PBMCs, B-cell-depleted T cells, or T cells were the source of the cDNA or gDNA that made up the material.

TCRdb's table, derived via immunoSEQ multiplex PCR, lists solely in-frame clones and lacks some. The table records roughly 20,000 clones, 83% of them present only once. V was clipped by 2 bases and J by 3 bases, with 12 bases between them. The CDR3 is 15 amino acids. The germline V gene encodes CDR1 SGHKS and CDR2 YYEKEE (reference sequence). Sample: peripheral blood. This TCR was recovered from a human donor in a cohort sampled during active COVID-19. The rearrangement links TRBV5-5 to TRBJ2-1, with D possibly being TRBD2 (5 bases). In nucleotides, the CDR3 is TGTGCCAGCAGCTTTGACATAGGAGGCTACAATGAGCAGTTCTTC. As protein: CASSFDIGGYNEQFF.